These T cell receptor beta chains were read from a single sample in a study of OX40 agonist ivuxolimab in advanced cancers. Profiled with immunoSEQ multiplex PCR; TCRdb holds only in-frame clones, not every one. The sample contains under 40,000 clones, more than 70% of which appear only once. Here the sequenced sample was CD4+ or CD8+ T cells sorted from blood, taken in a trial of the OX40 agonist ivuxolimab. The receptors come from an adult with an advanced solid tumor such as melanoma, head and neck, liver or kidney cancer. The CDR3 runs from the conserved cysteine through the conserved F or W. Each record gives: J gene, CDR3 length, V gene, CDR3 protein.

TRBJ1-1 16 TRBV5-4 CASSLGGRGPNTEAFF
TRBJ1-5 18 TRBV9 CASSVETQGQNSNQPQHF
TRBJ1-6 16 TRBV7-2 CASSLELSVPNSPLHF
TRBJ1-1 16 TRBV28 CASSFSRGPALTEAFF
TRBJ2-7 14 TRBV5-1 CASSHGTSEMGQYF
TRBJ1-1 11 TRBV7-2 CASSPYTEAFF
TRBJ1-1 12 TRBV30 CAWSGWADEAFF
TRBJ1-1 13 TRBV11-3 CASSLEKGARAFF
TRBJ1-6 13 TRBV30 CAWGGTLNSPLHF
TRBJ1-5 14 TRBV19 CASRSREGDQPQHF
TRBJ1-5 16 TRBV5-6 CASSLSTRFSNQPQHF
TRBJ1-1 14 TRBV5-4 CASSLEVRNTEAFF
TRBJ2-2 16 TRBV27 CASRKGRLAQTGELFF
TRBJ2-5 14 TRBV5-4 CASSRRREGETQYF
TRBJ2-5 15 TRBV2 CASRAQRDYQETQYF
TRBJ1-5 16 TRBV18 CASSPPGTYSNQPQHF
TRBJ2-4 15 TRBV7-2 CASSLDTSGRNIQYF
TRBJ1-4 14 TRBV29-1 CSGQLGRRDEKLFF
TRBJ2-7 12 TRBV6-1 CASDIKGGEQYF
TRBJ2-5 15 TRBV19 CASSINGRRGETQYF
TRBJ2-5 15 TRBV5-1 CASSLGAGLRQTQYF
TRBJ2-3 15 TRBV7-9 CASSLKALATDTQYF
TRBJ2-1 15 TRBV5-1 CASSLLIGGRSEQFF
TRBJ2-7 16 TRBV25-1 CASSQDRTGRLYEQYF
TRBJ1-2 13 TRBV6-5 CASSFRQGGGYTF
TRBJ1-1 13 TRBV7-8 CASTKGGNTEAFF
TRBJ2-5 15 TRBV6-1 CASREGAQGGETQYF
TRBJ1-3 17 TRBV30 CAWSHRAGEYSGNTIYF
TRBJ1-3 15 TRBV28 CASGDLIAAGNTIYF
TRBJ2-3 17 TRBV7-2 CATKGTSGSRSTDTQYF
TRBJ2-7 15 TRBV5-6 CASSPAGGPEVGQYF